This record covers a single T cell receptor beta chain. Its antigen remains unidentified. Library prep was done by the immunoSEQ multiplex PCR assay. Adaptive Biotechnologies carried out the TCRbeta CDR3 sequencing. The original pipeline was this. To assess repertoire similarity, the researchers used the Chao-modified Jaccard index along with median clonotype overlap taken from 200 random subsamples at equal sample size. The similarity analyses were based on either productive nucleotide sequences or amino acid sequences translated in silico. Hierarchical clustering with single linkage and t-SNE based on Chao-modified Jaccard distances were used to compare repertoires. Repertoire diversity was measured with the Renyi index after sample size normalisation across a range of alpha values. The clones in this table, taken by TCRdb from immuneACCESS, are in-frame only. Not every clone is retained; where verified, under half of the shortfall comes from an unresolved V gene, and the cause of the rest is unknown. V and J calls and clone size are given by that table; D and trimming were obtained from the DNA. The record for this sample contains 9,500 to 10,000 clones. The ten largest make up 1.7% of the sample.

CDR3 length: 13 amino acids, cysteine to phenylalanine. The DNA is unrecorded. As encoded in the germline V gene (reference sequence), CDR1 is LNHNV while CDR2 is YYDKDF. HLA-DR+ Treg cells were designated as iaTreg cells, which were found to be more frequent in NO ID than ID patients at Tend and were hypothesised to expand during inflammation. TCR repertoires were obtained from about 11 juvenile idiopathic arthritis patients with active disease who had not reached inactive disease, of whom 3 were polyarticular and 8 were oligoarticular. The TCR-sequenced patients had a median age of roughly 10 years (range about 2.3-22.9) and median disease duration of approximately seven years (range 0.2-19.1). The samples for TCR repertoire analysis were obtained at two Italian centres. Peripheral blood mononuclear cells were isolated using a Histopaque-1077 density gradient and were cryopreserved in around 90% FCS with about 10% DMSO.

The data stem from a study of synovial regulatory T cells in juvenile arthritis (dated by TCRdb to the mid-2010s). Regarding the research as a whole: Among sequenced patients, a few were therapy-naive, one received methotrexate plus infliximab, several received methotrexate, and one had no treatment information. TCRbeta CDR3 repertoires of blood iaTreg cells, other blood Treg cells and synovial fluid Treg cells from matched patient samples were compared in the study. Treg and Teff subsets from 10 or so JIA patients with active disease were included in the TCR repertoire comparisons. Although effector T cell subsets in the cohort were also sequenced for comparisons, the Treg dataset on its own covers only blood and synovial fluid Treg cells. Broad study findings and their caveats: Across patients, iaTreg TCR repertoires were largely private, and these iaTreg repertoires partially overlapped with synovial Teff and blood CPL repertoires. Synovial Treg cells shared more CDR3 sequences with iaTreg cells than with other blood Treg cells; Chao-Jaccard similarity confirmed closer relation. Blood iaTreg cells showed lower TCR diversity than other blood Treg cells, consistent with antigen-driven expansion.

The receptor chain draws on TRBV15 and TRBJ2-3; the D call from TCRdb, TRBD2, cannot be confirmed without DNA. Sequencing used Treg cells from blood. The intended sense of this specimen's cell subset or site label: HLA-DR+ inflammation-associated blood Treg cells. The receptor's source is a donor aged 2 to 35 with juvenile idiopathic arthritis. The CDR3 loop reads CATSAGDTDTQYF.